Presented here are 26 T cell receptor beta chains from one specimen sequenced in a study of blood T cell repertoires in COVID-19. Libraries were prepared by immunoSEQ multiplex PCR; TCRdb keeps only in-frame clonotypes and omits some of them. The sample shows some 140,000 clones, over 70% of them seen only once. The sample taken for sequencing was peripheral blood. These receptors all come from a man over 45 with active COVID-19.

The chain uses TRBV7-3 and TRBJ2-6; D gene unclear. The germline gives CDR1 SGHTA, CDR2 FQGTGA. The CDR3 is 16 residues long. With 5 bases removed from V and 2 bases from J, the gap between germline ends came to 13 bases. The chain's CDR3 is CASSPNSITGANVLTF. DNA of the CDR3: TGTGCCAGCAGCCCGAACTCTATCACTGGGGCCAACGTCCTGACTTTC.

V usage is TRBV14 and J usage is TRBJ2-5; D might be TRBD1 (5 bases). This CDR3 spans 13 amino acids. Germline CDR1 reads SGHDN; CDR2 reads FVKESK. V dropped 7 bases and J dropped 2 bases, with 11 bases sitting between them. The CDR3 DNA reads TGTGCCAGCACCTCAGGGCCACAAGAGACCCAGTACTTC. Amino acids: CASTSGPQETQYF.

The chain uses TRBV5-4 and TRBJ2-3; 8 nucleotides match TRBD2. The V gene end was trimmed by 1 base and the J gene end by 3 bases; junction bases not matched to a gene: 4. Per germline, CDR1 SGHNT and CDR2 YYREEE (reference sequence). CDR3 length: 15 amino acids. The CDR3: CASSLLTSGTDTQYF. In nucleotides, the CDR3 is TGTGCCAGCAGCTTGTTAACTAGCGGTACAGATACGCAGTATTTT.

This chain uses TRBV3-1 (or the pseudogene TRBV3-2) with TRBJ1-1; TRBD1 might be the D (6 bases). Trimming left V 1 base short and J 0 bases short, with 6 bases between. Germline V gives CDR1 LGHDT, CDR2 YNNKEL (reference sequence). The CDR3 length is 14 residues. The CDR3 here is CASSQAGVNTEAFF. The CDR3 nucleotides are TGTGCCAGCAGCCAAGCAGGGGTGAACACTGAAGCTTTCTTT.

The rearrangement links TRBV6-9 to TRBJ2-1; 12 nucleotides match TRBD2. This CDR3 is built from 17 residues. The germline CDR1 and CDR2 sequences are MNHGY and SVAAGI. Trimming took 3 bases from V and 9 from J; bases not matched to a gene: 12. The CDR3 bases are TGTGCCAGCAGTTACGGCCCAACTAGCGGGGGGCGGGTTGAGCAGTTCTTC. Protein product: CASSYGPTSGGRVEQFF.

The chain uses TRBV5-1 and TRBJ1-2, with no clear D. Trimming cost V 0 bases and J 4 bases, with 7 bases left between them. The germline V gene has CDR1 SGHRS and CDR2 YFSETQ. CDR3 length: 13 residues. CDR3 amino acids: CASSLEGSYGYTF. In nucleotides, the CDR3 is TGCGCCAGCAGCTTGGAAGGGAGCTATGGCTACACCTTC.

This sequence joins TRBV30 and TRBJ2-1; 14 nucleotides align to TRBD2. This CDR3 contains 17 residues. J was trimmed by 4 bases and V by 1 base; bases with no gene match: 6. CDR1 and CDR2 from the germline V gene are GTSNPN and SVGIG (reference sequence). The CDR3 loop is CAWSGLTSGGAYNEQFF. The CDR3 DNA is TGTGCCTGGAGTGGATTGACTAGCGGGGGGGCGTACAATGAGCAGTTCTTC.

The rearrangement links TRBV3-1 (or the pseudogene TRBV3-2) to TRBJ1-6; the D is unclear. The V end lost 1 base, the J end lost 12 bases, and 13 bases lay between the germline ends. Germline CDR1 LGHDT, CDR2 YNNKEL (reference sequence). This CDR3 has 14 amino acids. DNA for the CDR3: TGTGCCAGCAGCCAAGGTCCCGTCAGTTTACCCCTCCACTTT. This translates into CASSQGPVSLPLHF.

The rearrangement uses TRBV4-1 and TRBJ1-1; D might be TRBD1 (6 bases). The CDR3 has 13 residues. CDR1 and CDR2 from the germline V gene are MGHRA and YSYEKL. Trimming left V 0 bases short and J 11 bases short, with 13 bases between. The CDR3 region has the DNA TGCGCCAGCAGCCAAGAAGGGGGTCGGACGGCTTTCTTT. It translates to CASSQEGGRTAFF.

The chain employs TRBV30 and TRBJ1-1, with 9 nucleotides matching TRBD1. The CDR3 has 13 amino acids. Germline V gene data show CDR1 as GTSNPN and CDR2 as SVGIG (reference sequence). The junction had 3 bases not matched to a gene; V was cut back by 2 bases and J by 5 bases. CDR3: CAWSYRGLTEAFF. As DNA, the CDR3 is TGTGCCTGGAGTTACAGGGGGCTTACTGAAGCTTTCTTT.

The genes are TRBV7-2 and TRBJ1-1; possible D gene TRBD1, 5 bases. Germline values: CDR1 SGHTA, CDR2 FQGNSA. The CDR3 covers 15 residues. The V and J ends lost 1 base and 1 base respectively, with 10 bases between them. CDR3 in amino acids: CASSLGVRENTEAFF. DNA of the CDR3: TGTGCCAGCAGCTTAGGTGTCAGGGAGAACACTGAAGCTTTCTTT.

The chain is built from TRBV29-1 and TRBJ2-3; D is perhaps TRBD1 (6 bases). The CDR3 spans 13 residues. Between the trimmed V and J ends, which lost 3 bases and 0 bases, there was a span of 7 bases. The germline V gene has CDR1 SQVTM and CDR2 ANQGSEA. Here the CDR3 DNA reads TGCAGCGTTGACCAGGGGAGCACAGATACGCAGTATTTT. Encoded protein: CSVDQGSTDTQYF.

In DNA form, the CDR3 reads TGTGCCTGGAGTGTCGGGGACAGGCCGCCCGAGCAGTACTTC. It translates to CAWSVGDRPPEQYF. The rearrangement links TRBV30 to TRBJ2-7; TRBD1 agrees at 8 bases. CDR1 and CDR2 (germline): GTSNPN, SVGIG (reference sequence). The V gene end was trimmed by 0 bases and the J gene end by 6 bases; junction bases not matched to a gene: 7. CDR3 size: 14 residues. Together with reference TRBV30 and TRBJ2-7, the CDR3 gives the full variable domain: SQTIHQWPATLVQPVGSPLSLECTVEGTSNPNLYWYRQAAGRGLQLLFYSVGIGQISSEVPQNLSASRPQDRQFILSSKKLLLSDSGFYLCAWSVGDRPPEQYFGPGTRLTVT.

The gene calls are TRBV7-8 and TRBJ1-6, with D perhaps TRBD1 (6 bases). The CDR3 runs 17 residues. V lost 5 bases and J 3 bases, leaving 17 bases between the germline ends. The germline V gene has CDR1 SGHVS and CDR2 FQNEAQ. The CDR3 region has the DNA TGTGCCAGCAGCCCTTACAGGGTTCACCTCTATAATTCACCCCTCCACTTT. Its translation: CASSPYRVHLYNSPLHF.

V and J are TRBV10-2 and TRBJ2-5, with 15 bases that match TRBD2. The ends lost 4 bases at V and 4 bases at J; junction bases unmatched: 7. This CDR3 comprises 17 residues. The germline V gene has CDR1 WSHSY and CDR2 SAAADI. In DNA form, the CDR3 reads TGCGCCAGCAGTGGGGGACTAGCGGGGGGAGCAGGAGAGACCCAGTACTTC. The encoded protein is CASSGGLAGGAGETQYF.

This chain links TRBV15 with TRBJ2-3; a possible D gene is TRBD2 (6 bases). The CDR3 contains 15 residues. Germline V gene sequence: CDR1 LNHNV, CDR2 YYDKDF (reference sequence). V lost 1 base and J lost 2, with 10 bases in between. CDR3 amino acids: CATSRVGGLTDTQYF. DNA of the CDR3: TGTGCCACCAGCAGAGTGGGGGGACTCACAGATACGCAGTATTTT.

V gene TRBV25-1 combines with J gene TRBJ2-2; perhaps TRBD1 as D (6 bases). The V gene's germline CDR1 is MGHDK and CDR2 SYGVNS. V gave up 4 bases and J gave up 10 bases, with 10 bases separating them. The CDR3 consists of 12 residues. In nucleotides, the CDR3 is TGTGCCAGCAGTGCGGGACAATTGGAGCTGTTTTTT. Its protein is CASSAGQLELFF. Based on the CDR3 plus reference TRBV25-1 and TRBJ2-2, the full variable domain is EADIYQTPRYLVIGTGKKITLECSQTMGHDKMYWYQQDPGMELHLIHYSYGVNSTEKGDLSSESTVSRIRTEHFPLTLESARPSHTSQYLCASSAGQLELFFGEGSRLTVL.

The chain is built from TRBV25-1 and TRBJ1-6; 9 nucleotides align to TRBD1. Trimming at V came to 6 bases and at J to 4 bases, leaving 4 bases not matched to a gene. CDR1 and CDR2 from the germline V gene are MGHDK and SYGVNS. The CDR3 covers 15 residues. The CDR3 is CASSSGQGYNSPLHF. In DNA form, the CDR3 reads TGTGCCAGCAGCTCCGGACAGGGGTATAATTCACCCCTCCACTTT.

The chain carries TRBV16 and TRBJ2-5; no firm D call. Between the trimmed V and J ends, which lost 2 bases and 5 bases, there was a span of 6 bases. This CDR3 is built from 12 residues. Looked up from germline, CDR1 is KGHSY and CDR2 is FQNENV. For the CDR3, the DNA is TGTGCCAGCAGCCAAGTTCGGGAGACCCAGTACTTC. Translating it yields CASSQVRETQYF.

The chain's CDR3 is CAWRLPDRVNSPLHF. The CDR3 region has the DNA TGTGCCTGGAGGTTACCGGACAGGGTAAATTCACCCCTCCACTTT. The J gene is TRBJ1-6, the V gene TRBV30; the match to TRBD1 covers 8 bases. Germline-derived CDR1 and CDR2 are GTSNPN and SVGIG (reference sequence). CDR3 length: 15 residues. After removal of 3 bases from V and 7 bases from J, the junction contained 8 bases not matched to a gene.

J is TRBJ2-5 and V is TRBV11-1, with no clear D. CDR3 size: 14 residues. The V end lost 4 bases, the J end lost 2 bases, and 11 bases lay between the germline ends. Per germline, CDR1 SGHAT and CDR2 FQDESV (reference sequence). CDR3: CASSWITAQETQYF. The CDR3, as DNA: TGTGCCAGCAGCTGGATAACAGCTCAAGAGACCCAGTACTTC.

This chain connects TRBV10-3 to TRBJ1-5; 7 bases agree with TRBD1. With 0 bases clipped from V and 6 bases from J, the junction kept 5 bases outside the gene matches. The CDR3 runs to 15 residues. The germline CDR1 and CDR2 sequences are ENHRY and SYGVKD. The CDR3 loop is CAISESGQSSQPQHF. As DNA, the CDR3 is TGTGCCATCAGTGAGTCGGGACAGTCGAGTCAGCCCCAGCATTTT.

The chain carries TRBV5-1 and TRBJ1-2; possibly TRBD1 for D (6 bases). Germline-derived CDR1 and CDR2 are SGHRS and YFSETQ. The CDR3 covers 13 residues. V lost 2 bases and J 3 bases, leaving 8 bases between the germline ends. The CDR3 loop is CASSLQGDYGYTF. CDR3 sequence (DNA): TGCGCCAGCAGCTTACAGGGAGACTATGGCTACACCTTC.

The J gene is TRBJ2-5, the V gene TRBV14; D uncertain. Germline CDR1 reads SGHDN; CDR2 reads FVKESK. The ends were cut back, 1 base at V and 8 bases at J, with 5 bases in the middle. CDR3 length: 11 amino acids. DNA of the CDR3: TGTGCCAGCAGCCAAGCAGGCACCCAGTACTTC. Residues: CASSQAGTQYF.

This clone was observed a few times. The chain is built from TRBV25-1 and TRBJ2-1, with 10 positions matching TRBD1. The V segment lost 7 bases and the J segment 6 bases; nucleotides outside the gene matches: 12. The CDR3 is 16 amino acids. Germline CDR1 is MGHDK and CDR2 is SYGVNS. CDR3: CASTPGGTGVSNEQFF. CDR3 bases: TGTGCCAGCACCCCCGGGGGGACAGGGGTGAGCAATGAGCAGTTCTTC.

DNA of the CDR3: TGTGCCAGCAGTCCAGATATCCCGGGGGCCAACGTCCTGACTTTC. The encoded protein is CASSPDIPGANVLTF. The rearrangement uses TRBV2 and TRBJ2-6, with unresolved D. CDR1 and CDR2 (germline): SNHLY, FYNNEI. V was trimmed by 5 bases and J by 4 bases, leaving 12 bases between them. The CDR3 has 15 amino acids. Using reference TRBV2 and TRBJ2-6 for the parts outside the CDR3, the full variable domain is EPEVTQTPSHQVTQMGQEVILRCVPISNHLYFYWYRQILGQKVEFLVSFYNNEISEKSEIFDDQFSVERPDGSNFTLKIRSTKLEDSAMYFCASSPDIPGANVLTFGAGSRLTVL.